These T cell receptor beta chains were read from a single sample in a study of beta chain features in type 1 diabetes. TCRdb's copy holds only in-frame clones and misses some; the assay was immunoSEQ multiplex PCR. The profile covers about 38,000 clones, with roughly 64% appearing a single time and roughly 2% taken by the ten largest. Specimen: Tregs from blood. Receptor source: a young woman in good health. Each CDR3 is given with its conserved first and last residue. A D gene is named only where the DNA matches it firmly. Rows may omit the clone size; those that give it use once, few, many or a size class.

CDR3 DNA,CDR3 protein,D gene,J gene,V gene,clone size
TGTGCCAGCAGCTTAGCGCGCCCGGAGACCCAGTACTTC,CASSLARPETQYF,NA,TRBJ2-5,TRBV7-2,NA
TGTGCCAGCAGCTCCGGGACTAGCGGGCCATCCACCGGGGAGCTGTTTTTT,CASSSGTSGPSTGELFF,TRBD2,TRBJ2-2,TRBV7-2,NA
TGTGCCAGCAGTTCGGGATCTCTCTGGAACACTGAAGCTTTCTTT,CASSSGSLWNTEAFF,NA,TRBJ1-1,TRBV6-1,NA
TGTGCCAGCAGCCTGGACAGGGGGGAGACCCAGTACTTC,CASSLDRGETQYF,TRBD1,TRBJ2-5,TRBV7-3,NA
TGCGCCAGCAGCCAAAAAAAAACCGGGACTAGAGTTTCCTACGAGCAGTACTTC,CASSQKKTGTRVSYEQYF,TRBD2,TRBJ2-7,TRBV4-1,NA
TGCGCCAGCAGCTTGGGATCGGGGGGCGCGTTGGAAAAACTGTTTTTT,CASSLGSGGALEKLFF,NA,TRBJ1-4,TRBV5-1,NA
TGTGCCAGCAAAGTGGCGAACACTGAAGCTTTCTTT,CASKVANTEAFF,NA,TRBJ1-1,TRBV6-6,NA
TGCAGCGCCCGGGTCCTCACAGATACGCAGTATTTT,CSARVLTDTQYF,NA,TRBJ2-3,TRBV29-1,NA
TGCAGCGTTGGATCGGGGGCCTACGAGCAGTACTTC,CSVGSGAYEQYF,NA,TRBJ2-7,TRBV29-1,few
TGTGCCAGCAGCGCCCCCCGGGACAGGGGGACAACTAATGAAAAACTGTTTTTT,CASSAPRDRGTTNEKLFF,TRBD1,TRBJ1-4,TRBV9,NA
TGTGCCAGCTCACCACAGACGGGATTTGAAAAACTGTTTTTT,CASSPQTGFEKLFF,NA,TRBJ1-4,TRBV18,once
TGTGCCTGGAGTCCGGGGGTAGGGTCCTACGAGCAGTACTTC,CAWSPGVGSYEQYF,NA,TRBJ2-7,TRBV30,NA
TGTGCCAGCACGAGGGCCGTGGTGTCTATAGAGACCCAGTACTTC,CASTRAVVSIETQYF,NA,TRBJ2-5,TRBV6-1,NA
TGTGCCAGCAGCTTAACGCCGGGACTAGCTGAAACGCAGTATTTT,CASSLTPGLAETQYF,TRBD2,TRBJ2-3,TRBV7-3,few
TGTGCCAGCAGTGTAGGGGGACCTGGCTACACCTTC,CASSVGGPGYTF,NA,TRBJ1-2,TRBV25-1,few
TGTGCCAGCAGCTCCCGGGGTACCTCCTACAATGAGCAGTTCTTC,CASSSRGTSYNEQFF,NA,TRBJ2-1,TRBV11-2,NA
TGTGCCAGTAGCAGGGGCGGGCTGGGGGATACGCAGTATTTT,CASSRGGLGDTQYF,NA,TRBJ2-3,TRBV19,few
TGTGCCAGCAGGGAACCAGGGAGGTACAATGAGCAGTTCTTC,CASREPGRYNEQFF,NA,TRBJ2-1,TRBV11-2,NA
TGTGCCAGCAGCTTAATGAGCGCTGGTTACAATGAGCAGTTCTTC,CASSLMSAGYNEQFF,NA,TRBJ2-1,TRBV7-2,NA
TGCGCCAGCAGCTCCCTACACGGGACTAGCGGGAGGGCTGAGCAGTTCTTC,CASSSLHGTSGRAEQFF,TRBD2,TRBJ2-1,TRBV5-1,NA
TGCGCCAGCAGCTTGGCCCGAGGAATTTACGAGCAGTACTTC,CASSLARGIYEQYF,NA,TRBJ2-7,TRBV5-1,NA
TGTGCCAGCAGCCGTGAAGGGGGGGGATTTCGAGAAGCTTTCTTT,CASSREGGGFREAFF,NA,TRBJ1-1,TRBV6-1,NA
TGTGCCAGCAGCCCCCCCAAACTAGCGGGGTCCTACGAGCAGTACTTC,CASSPPKLAGSYEQYF,TRBD2,TRBJ2-7,TRBV7-8,NA
TGTGCCATCAGGGACTTGCGGGAGGACAATGAGCAGTTCTTC,CAIRDLREDNEQFF,TRBD2,TRBJ2-1,TRBV10-3,NA
TGCGCCAGCAGCTTGGTATTAGGGACTTTGACCTACGAGCAGTACTTC,CASSLVLGTLTYEQYF,NA,TRBJ2-7,TRBV5-1,NA
TGTGCCAGCAGCTTGGAGACTAGCGGAACCTACGAGCAGTACTTC,CASSLETSGTYEQYF,TRBD2,TRBJ2-7,TRBV7-8,NA
TGTGCCAGCAGCAGATGGACTAGCGGGAGTGCAGATACGCAGTATTTT,CASSRWTSGSADTQYF,TRBD2,TRBJ2-3,TRBV13,NA
TGTGCCAGCAGGAGGACTAGCGGAGAAGATACGCAGTATTTT,CASRRTSGEDTQYF,TRBD2,TRBJ2-3,TRBV7-3,NA
TGTGCCAGCAGGCTGGGACTAGCGGAACATACGCAGTATTTT,CASRLGLAEHTQYF,TRBD2,TRBJ2-3,TRBV7-2,NA
TGTGCCAGCAGCTTGGGCGGGGGATCCTACGAGCAGTACTTC,CASSLGGGSYEQYF,TRBD2,TRBJ2-7,TRBV7-9,NA
TGTGCCTGGGAGGATCAGGGGTTGAATGGCTACACCTTC,CAWEDQGLNGYTF,NA,TRBJ1-2,TRBV30,NA
TGTGCCAGCAGCTTAAGGACTAGCGGGAAAGAGACCCAGTACTTC,CASSLRTSGKETQYF,TRBD2,TRBJ2-5,TRBV7-9,NA
TGCGCCAGCAGTCAATCGGGGGGGTTAGCCAAAAACATTCAGTACTTC,CASSQSGGLAKNIQYF,TRBD2,TRBJ2-4,TRBV23-1,few
TGTGCCAGCAGCCTACAGGGGTTGTCTGAAGCTTTCTTT,CASSLQGLSEAFF,TRBD1,TRBJ1-1,TRBV7-9,NA
TGTGCCAGCAGCCTACGGACAGGTTACGAGCAGTACTTC,CASSLRTGYEQYF,TRBD1,TRBJ2-7,TRBV7-8,NA
TGTGCCAGCAGCTTAAAAGGACTAGCGGTACGGGAGACCCAGTACTTC,CASSLKGLAVRETQYF,TRBD2,TRBJ2-5,TRBV7-9,few
TGTGCCAGCAGTTTGGGCGCCTATGGCTACACCTTC,CASSLGAYGYTF,NA,TRBJ1-2,TRBV28,NA
TGTGCCAGCAGCTTGGATCTAGCGGGAGCCCTCGCCCTCGAGCAGTACTTC,CASSLDLAGALALEQYF,TRBD2,TRBJ2-7,TRBV5-4,few
TGTGCCATCAGGACCGATCGGGACAGCCAATCCTACGAGCAGTACTTC,CAIRTDRDSQSYEQYF,TRBD1,TRBJ2-7,TRBV10-3,NA
TGTGCCAGCAGCTTAGGGGGCGGGACAGGGACGGGAGCTTTCTTT,CASSLGGGTGTGAFF,TRBD1,TRBJ1-1,TRBV11-2,once
TGTGCCAGCTCACTTATAGCGGGAAGGCAAGAGACCCAGTACTTC,CASSLIAGRQETQYF,TRBD2,TRBJ2-5,TRBV18,NA
TGTGCCAGCAGCCCCCTCCCCTCTAGCGACGAAAACATTCAGTACTTC,CASSPLPSSDENIQYF,NA,TRBJ2-4,TRBV28,few
TGTGCCAGCAGCCAAGACCGACTAGCGCTGCAAGAGACCCAGTACTTC,CASSQDRLALQETQYF,TRBD2,TRBJ2-5,TRBV4-2,NA